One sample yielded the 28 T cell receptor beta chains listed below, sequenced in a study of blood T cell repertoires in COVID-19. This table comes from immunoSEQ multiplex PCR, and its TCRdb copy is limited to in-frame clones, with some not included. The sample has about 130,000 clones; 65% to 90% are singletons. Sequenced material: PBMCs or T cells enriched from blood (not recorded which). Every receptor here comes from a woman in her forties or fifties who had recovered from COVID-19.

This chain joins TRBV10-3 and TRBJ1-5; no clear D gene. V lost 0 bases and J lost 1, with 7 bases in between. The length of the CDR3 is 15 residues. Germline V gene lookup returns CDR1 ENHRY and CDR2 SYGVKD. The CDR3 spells CAISESSMSNQPQHF. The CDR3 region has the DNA TGTGCCATCAGTGAGTCGTCTATGAGCAATCAGCCCCAGCATTTT.

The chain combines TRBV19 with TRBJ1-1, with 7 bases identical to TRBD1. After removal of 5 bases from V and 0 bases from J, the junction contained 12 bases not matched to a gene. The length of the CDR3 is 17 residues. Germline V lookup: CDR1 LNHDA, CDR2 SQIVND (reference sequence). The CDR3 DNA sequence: TGTGCCAGTAGTGCCCGGGACAGAAGACCGATGAACACTGAAGCTTTCTTT. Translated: CASSARDRRPMNTEAFF.

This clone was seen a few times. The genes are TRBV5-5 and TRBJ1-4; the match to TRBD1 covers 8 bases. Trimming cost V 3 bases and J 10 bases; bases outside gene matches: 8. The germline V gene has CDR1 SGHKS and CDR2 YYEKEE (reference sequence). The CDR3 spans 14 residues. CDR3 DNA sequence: TGTGCCAGCAGCTCCCCACAGGGGGGATTAAAACTGTTTTTT. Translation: CASSSPQGGLKLFF.

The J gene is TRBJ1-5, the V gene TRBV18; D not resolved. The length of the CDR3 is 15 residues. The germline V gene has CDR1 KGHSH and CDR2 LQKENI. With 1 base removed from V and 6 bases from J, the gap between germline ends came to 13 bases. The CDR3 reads CASSPRTGEGQPQHF. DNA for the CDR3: TGTGCCAGCTCACCACGAACCGGGGAGGGTCAGCCCCAGCATTTT.

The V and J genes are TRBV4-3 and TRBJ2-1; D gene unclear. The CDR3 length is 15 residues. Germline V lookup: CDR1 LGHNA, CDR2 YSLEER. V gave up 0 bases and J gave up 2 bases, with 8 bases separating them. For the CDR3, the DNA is TGCGCCAGCAGCCAAGACCTGGCCCCCTACAATGAGCAGTTCTTC. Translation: CASSQDLAPYNEQFF.

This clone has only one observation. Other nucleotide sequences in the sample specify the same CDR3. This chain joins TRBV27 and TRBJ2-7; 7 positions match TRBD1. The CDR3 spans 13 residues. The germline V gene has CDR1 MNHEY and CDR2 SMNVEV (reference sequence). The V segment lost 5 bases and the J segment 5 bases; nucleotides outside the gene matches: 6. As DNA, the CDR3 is TGTGCCAGCAGTCTCCGAGGGGGCCACGAGCAGTACTTC. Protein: CASSLRGGHEQYF.

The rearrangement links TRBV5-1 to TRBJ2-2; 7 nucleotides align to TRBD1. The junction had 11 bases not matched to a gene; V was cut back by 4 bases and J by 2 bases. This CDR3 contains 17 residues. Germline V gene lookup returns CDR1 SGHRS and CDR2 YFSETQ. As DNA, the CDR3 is TGCGCCAGCAGCAGAATCCCGGGACAGCTTAACACCGGGGAGCTGTTTTTT. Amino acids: CASSRIPGQLNTGELFF. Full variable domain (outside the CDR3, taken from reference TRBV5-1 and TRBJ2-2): KAGVTQTPRYLIKTRGQQVTLSCSPISGHRSVSWYQQTPGQGLQFLFEYFSETQRNKGNFPGRFSGRQFSNSRSEMNVSTLELGDSALYLCASSRIPGQLNTGELFFGEGSRLTVL.

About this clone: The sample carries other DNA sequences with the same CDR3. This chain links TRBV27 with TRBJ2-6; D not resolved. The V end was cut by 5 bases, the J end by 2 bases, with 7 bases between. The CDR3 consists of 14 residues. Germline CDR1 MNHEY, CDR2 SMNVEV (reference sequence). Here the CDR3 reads CASSPGTGANVLTF. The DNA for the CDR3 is TGTGCCAGCAGTCCCGGTACTGGGGCCAACGTCCTGACTTTC.

CDR3 residues: CASSWGPGQGAVGYTF. The CDR3 coding sequence is TGTGCCAGCAGTTGGGGACCGGGACAGGGGGCAGTTGGCTACACCTTC. The J gene is TRBJ1-2, the V gene TRBV6-5; 12 bases align to TRBD1. The CDR3 contains 16 residues. Trimming removed 4 bases from V and 7 bases from J; junction bases left unmatched: 10. Germline V gene sequence: CDR1 MNHEY, CDR2 SVGAGI.

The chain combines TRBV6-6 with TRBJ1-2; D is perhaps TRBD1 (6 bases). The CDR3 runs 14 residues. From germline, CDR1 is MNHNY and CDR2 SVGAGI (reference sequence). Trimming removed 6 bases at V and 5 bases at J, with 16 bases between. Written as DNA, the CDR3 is TGTGCCAGCAGCCAAACAGGGCGCGGGTATGGCTACACCTTC. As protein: CASSQTGRGYGYTF.

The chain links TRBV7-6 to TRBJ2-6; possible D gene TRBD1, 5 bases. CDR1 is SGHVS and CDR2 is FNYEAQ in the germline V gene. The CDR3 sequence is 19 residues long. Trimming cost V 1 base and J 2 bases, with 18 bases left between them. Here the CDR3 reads CASSLEAWIRVAGANVLTF. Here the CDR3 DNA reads TGTGCCAGCAGCTTAGAGGCGTGGATCAGGGTGGCTGGGGCCAACGTCCTGACTTTC.

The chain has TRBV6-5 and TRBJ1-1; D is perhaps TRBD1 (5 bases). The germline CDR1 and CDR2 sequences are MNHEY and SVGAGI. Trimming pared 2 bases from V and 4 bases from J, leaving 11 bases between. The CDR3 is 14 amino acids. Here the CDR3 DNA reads TGTGCCAGCAGTTACCGGGGGGGTAGCACTGAAGCTTTCTTT. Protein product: CASSYRGGSTEAFF.

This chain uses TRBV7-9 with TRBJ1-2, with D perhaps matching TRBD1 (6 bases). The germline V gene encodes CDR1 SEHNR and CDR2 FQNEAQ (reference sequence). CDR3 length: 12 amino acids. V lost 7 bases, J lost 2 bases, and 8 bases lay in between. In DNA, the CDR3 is TGTGCCAGCACTCAGGGGAACTATGGCTACACCTTC. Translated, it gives CASTQGNYGYTF.

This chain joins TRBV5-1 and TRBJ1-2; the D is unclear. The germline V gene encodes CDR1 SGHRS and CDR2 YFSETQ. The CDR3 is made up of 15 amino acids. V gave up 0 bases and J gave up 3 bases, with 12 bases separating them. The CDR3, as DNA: TGCGCCAGCAGCTTGGGACTGACCCGGGACTATGGCTACACCTTC. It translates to CASSLGLTRDYGYTF.

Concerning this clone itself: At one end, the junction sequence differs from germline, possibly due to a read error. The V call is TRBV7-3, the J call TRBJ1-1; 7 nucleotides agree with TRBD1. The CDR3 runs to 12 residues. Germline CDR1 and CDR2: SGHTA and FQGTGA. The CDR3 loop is CASKTGNPEAFF. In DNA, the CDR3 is TGTGCCAGCAAGACAGGGAACCCTGAAGCTTTCTTT. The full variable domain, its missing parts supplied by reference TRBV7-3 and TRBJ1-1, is GAGVSQTPSNKVTEKGKYVELRCDPISGHTALYWYRQSLGQGPEFLIYFQGTGAADDSGLPNDRFFAVRPEGSVSTLKIQRTERGDSAVYLCASKTGNPEAFFGQGTRLTVV.

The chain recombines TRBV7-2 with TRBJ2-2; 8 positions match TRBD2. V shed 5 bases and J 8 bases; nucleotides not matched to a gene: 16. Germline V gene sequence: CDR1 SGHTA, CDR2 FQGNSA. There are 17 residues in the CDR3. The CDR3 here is CASSLISGTRGAGELFF. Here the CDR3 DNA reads TGTGCCAGCAGCCTCATCTCCGGGACTAGGGGCGCTGGGGAGCTGTTTTTT.

CDR3 loop: CASRFTYRGLGTEAFF. CDR3 nucleotides: TGCGCCAGCAGGTTCACTTACAGGGGGCTTGGCACTGAAGCTTTCTTT. The J gene is TRBJ1-1, the V gene TRBV5-1, with 9 bases fitting TRBD1. There are 16 residues in the CDR3. CDR1 is SGHRS and CDR2 is YFSETQ in the germline V gene. Trimming removed 5 bases from V and 4 bases from J; junction bases left unmatched: 12. The whole variable domain, filled in from reference TRBV5-1 and TRBJ1-1, reads KAGVTQTPRYLIKTRGQQVTLSCSPISGHRSVSWYQQTPGQGLQFLFEYFSETQRNKGNFPGRFSGRQFSNSRSEMNVSTLELGDSALYLCASRFTYRGLGTEAFFGQGTRLTVV.

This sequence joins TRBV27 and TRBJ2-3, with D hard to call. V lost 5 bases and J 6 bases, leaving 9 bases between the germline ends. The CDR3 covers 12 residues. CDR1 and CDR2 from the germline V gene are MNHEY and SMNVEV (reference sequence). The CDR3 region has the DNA TGTGCCAGCAGTCGCGGTGGGGATACGCAGTATTTT. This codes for CASSRGGDTQYF.

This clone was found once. The CDR3 DNA follows: TGTGCCAGCAGCCCCCCCGCGGGCGGGGATCATACGCAGTATTTT. Translated, it gives CASSPPAGGDHTQYF. The chain uses TRBV7-9 and TRBJ2-3, with a possible D match to TRBD2 (6 bases). CDR3 length: 15 amino acids. Per germline, CDR1 SEHNR and CDR2 FQNEAQ (reference sequence). The V end lost 5 bases, the J end lost 7 bases, and 19 bases lay between the germline ends.

DNA for the CDR3: TGTGCCAGCAGACACCTAGCAATCAGCACAGATACGCAGTATTTT. Translating it yields CASRHLAISTDTQYF. V and J are TRBV27 and TRBJ2-3, with a possible D match to TRBD2 (5 bases). With 6 bases removed from V and 0 bases from J, the gap between germline ends came to 13 bases. The CDR3 is 15 amino acids. Germline-derived CDR1 and CDR2 are MNHEY and SMNVEV (reference sequence).

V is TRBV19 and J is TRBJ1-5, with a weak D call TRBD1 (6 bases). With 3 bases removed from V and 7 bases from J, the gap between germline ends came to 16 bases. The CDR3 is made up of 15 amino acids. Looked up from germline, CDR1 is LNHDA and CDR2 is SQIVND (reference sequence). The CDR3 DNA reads TGTGCCAGTAGTATTGTAATGGGGGCTGAACAGCCCCAGCATTTT. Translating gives CASSIVMGAEQPQHF.

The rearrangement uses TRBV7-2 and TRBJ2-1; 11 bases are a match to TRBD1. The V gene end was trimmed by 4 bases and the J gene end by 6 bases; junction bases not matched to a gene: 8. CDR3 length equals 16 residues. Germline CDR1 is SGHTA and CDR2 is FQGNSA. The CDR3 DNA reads TGTGCCAGCAGCTCATTACCAGGGACAGGGGGCAATGAGCAGTTCTTC. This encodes CASSSLPGTGGNEQFF. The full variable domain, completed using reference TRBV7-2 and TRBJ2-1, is GAGVSQSPSNKVTEKGKDVELRCDPISGHTALYWYRQSLGQGLEFLIYFQGNSAPDKSGLPSDRFSAERTGGSVSTLTIQRTQQEDSAVYLCASSSLPGTGGNEQFFGPGTRLTVL.

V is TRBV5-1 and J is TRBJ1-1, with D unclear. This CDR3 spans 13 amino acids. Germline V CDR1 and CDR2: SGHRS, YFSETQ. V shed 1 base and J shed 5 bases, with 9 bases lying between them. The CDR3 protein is CASSLTGRTEAFF. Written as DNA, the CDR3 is TGCGCCAGCAGCTTGACGGGAAGGACTGAAGCTTTCTTT.

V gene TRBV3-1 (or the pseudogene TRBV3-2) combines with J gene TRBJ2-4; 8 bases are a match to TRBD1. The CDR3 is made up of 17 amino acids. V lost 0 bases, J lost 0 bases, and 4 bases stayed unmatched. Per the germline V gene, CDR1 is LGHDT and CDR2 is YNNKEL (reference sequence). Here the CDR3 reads CASSQESGQGAKNIQYF. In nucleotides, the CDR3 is TGTGCCAGCAGCCAAGAATCCGGACAGGGAGCCAAAAACATTCAGTACTTC.

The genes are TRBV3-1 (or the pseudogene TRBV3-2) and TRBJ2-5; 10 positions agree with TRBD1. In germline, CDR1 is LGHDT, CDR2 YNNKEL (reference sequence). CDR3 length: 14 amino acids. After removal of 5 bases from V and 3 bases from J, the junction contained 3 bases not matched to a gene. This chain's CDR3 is CASSSGQGEETQYF. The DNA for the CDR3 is TGTGCCAGCAGCAGTGGACAGGGGGAAGAGACCCAGTACTTC.

The CDR3 region is CASSYSDSSVEQYF. The CDR3 nucleotides are TGTGCCAGCAGTTACTCAGACAGCTCGGTCGAGCAGTACTTC. The chain is built from TRBV6-5 and TRBJ2-7, with D perhaps TRBD1 (5 bases). The CDR3 extends over 14 amino acids. Trimming took 0 bases from V and 6 from J, leaving 12 bases between them. CDR1 MNHEY and CDR2 SVGAGI come from the germline V gene.

CDR3 residues: CASSQTGTGNQPQHF. The DNA for the CDR3 is TGTGCCAGCAGCCAAACCGGGACAGGGAATCAGCCCCAGCATTTT. The chain couples TRBV3-1 (or the pseudogene TRBV3-2) to TRBJ1-5, with 9 bases identical to TRBD1. CDR1 is LGHDT and CDR2 is YNNKEL in the germline V gene (reference sequence). V was clipped by 2 bases and J by 4 bases; unmatched bases: 3. The CDR3 extends over 15 amino acids.

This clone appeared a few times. This CDR3 reads CASRGTGTRIYEQYF. The CDR3 coding sequence is TGTGCCAGCAGGGGGACAGGGACCCGCATCTACGAGCAGTACTTC. J is TRBJ2-7 and V is TRBV6-5; 9 bases line up with TRBD1. The V gene end was trimmed by 6 bases and the J gene end by 3 bases; junction bases not matched to a gene: 9. Germline loops: CDR1 MNHEY, CDR2 SVGAGI. The CDR3 spans 15 residues.